The clone carrying this T cell receptor beta chain has a handful of counts. The antigen remains undetermined. The V gene end was trimmed by 6 bases and the J gene end by 4 bases; junction bases not matched to a gene: 10. Germline V CDR1 and CDR2: MNHEY, SVGAGI. The CDR3 length is 15 residues. This sample stems from a study of blood T cells in healthy people across ages. Study-wide results and caveats: Age showed a roughly linear inverse relationship with TCR beta diversity per million T cells. Higher naive T cell percentage went strongly together with higher TCR beta diversity.

Sample-barcoded 5' priming and a J-beta primer mix drove a second PCR of roughly 6 to 12 cycles. Through a template-switch adaptor with 12 random nucleotides, each cDNA molecule received a tag. TCRdb recomputed calls from the 5' RACE reads with MiXCR, one row per CDR3 protein. The top ten clones hold approximately 20% of a sample with 650,000 to 800,000 distinct CDR3 sequences, around two fifths of them seen once. The sample taken for sequencing was blood. The source is a man in his fifties or sixties in good health. The rearrangement uses TRBV6-5 and TRBJ2-5; 8 bases are shared with TRBD2. This CDR3 is CASRGSGAVRETQYF. DNA for the CDR3: TGTGCCAGCAGGGGTAGCGGGGCCGTCCGAGAGACCCAGTACTTC.